This TCR beta chain originates from a study of blood T cell repertoires in COVID-19. At the level of the study: Samples representing acute and convalescent COVID-19 were sourced from the United States, Italy and Spain.

Enrollees, about 18 to 90 years old, lived in approximately 25 US areas. Clinical history as reported by participants underpinned cohort assignment. Original data processing: The assay estimated nucleated cells by amplifying reference gene primers. Clones were read by immunoSEQ multiplex PCR, and TCRdb kept only the in-frame ones, dropping some. V, J and clone size reflect that table, while D and trimming were determined from the DNA. The sample includes over 200,000 clones, around 90% of them seen just once. The TCR was taken from a man aged 30 to 39 who had recovered from COVID-19. The specimen sequenced was PBMCs or T cells enriched from blood (not recorded which).

The CDR3 sequence is CASSPDSGGRLTEAFF. CDR3 in DNA: TGTGCCAGCAGCCCGGACTCGGGGGGCAGACTCACTGAAGCTTTCTTT. V gene TRBV5-4 combines with J gene TRBJ1-1; maybe TRBD1 (6 bases). Trimming left V 4 bases short and J 4 bases short, with 20 bases between. The CDR3 is 16 amino acids. The germline gives CDR1 SGHNT, CDR2 YYREEE (reference sequence).